The sequence of this T cell receptor beta chain was determined in a study of blood T cell repertoires in COVID-19. Study-wide background: COVID-19 samples, acute and convalescent, were from the United States, Italy and Spain. From T cells, B-cell-depleted T cells, or PBMCs came the material, which was cDNA or gDNA.

The data were produced by immunoSEQ multiplex PCR, yet TCRdb's version contains in-frame clones alone and is incomplete. The repertoire holds some 300,000 clones, nearly 90% seen once, with over 3.5% in the top ten. Grouping used clinical history reported by participants in a survey and questionnaire. CDR1 SEHNR and CDR2 FQNEAQ come from the germline V gene (reference sequence). The CDR3 is made up of 17 amino acids. The V end lost 2 bases, the J end lost 2 bases, and 18 bases lay between the germline ends. The J gene is TRBJ1-1, the V gene TRBV7-9, with a tentative D call TRBD1 (6 bases). The TCR was taken from a young woman with acute COVID-19. The specimen was PBMCs or T cells enriched from blood (not recorded which). The CDR3 DNA follows: TGTGCCAGCAGCTTAAATTTAGTCGGGGGGCTCAACACTGAAGCTTTCTTT. Protein sequence: CASSLNLVGGLNTEAFF.